Given below is one TCR beta chain in context. What it binds is unknown. The V and J ends lost 3 bases and 0 bases respectively, with 11 bases between them. The CDR3 loop spans 15 amino acids. Germline CDR1 is SGDLS and CDR2 is YYNGEE. Sequencing used immunoSEQ multiplex PCR; TCRdb keeps in-frame clones, though not all of them. The sample contains about 150,000 clones, around 93% of which appear only once. The data are from a study of T cell responses to AZD1222 COVID-19 vaccine. About the study: Pooled together were second doses at about 4 or about 12 weeks. Study-level findings and limits: Vaccination with two AZD1222 doses was followed by a rise in Spike-specific TCR breadth and depth. Repertoire sampling was restricted to post-peak T cell response timepoints.

The chain combines TRBV9 with TRBJ2-3, with D unresolved. The sequencing here drew on peripheral blood, taken on day 0 of AZD1222 vaccination. This TCR was sampled from an adult in good health. CDR3 DNA: TGTGCCAGCAGCGCCTTCGTGGCTAGCACAGATACGCAGTATTTT. It yields the protein CASSAFVASTDTQYF.